This T cell receptor beta chain emerged from a study of control samples from healthy donors and cancer patients. TCRdb's table, derived via immunoSEQ multiplex PCR, lists solely in-frame clones and lacks some. Found here are tens of thousands of clones, approximately 87% of them singletons; the top ten hold 1.6%. Trimming removed 8 bases at V and 2 bases at J, with 14 bases between. Germline CDR1 is MNHNY and CDR2 is SVGAGI (reference sequence). The CDR3 runs 14 residues. This TCR came from a woman aged 40 to 49 with lung cancer. The chain carries TRBV6-6 and TRBJ2-3; D is undetermined. The sample was PBMCs. The CDR3 sequence is CASRDLLHTDTQYF. The CDR3 DNA reads TGTGCCAGCCGTGATTTACTGCACACAGATACGCAGTATTTT.